Each of the 27 T cell receptor beta chains below was sequenced from the same sample in a study of tumor-infiltrating lymphocytes in primary liver carcinoma. Production of TCR beta cDNA used approximately 480 ng total RNA together with a constant-region primer. Three nested multiplex PCR rounds, a slightly modified ARM-PCR method, built the TCR beta libraries. The two initial PCR rounds, around 11 cycles each, used TRBV1-TRBV30 forward and C-beta reverse primers. TCRdb analysed the multiplex PCR reads with MiXCR anew, one entry per CDR3 protein. The sample yields about 200,000 distinct CDR3 sequences, around four fifths seen once. Co-extracting RNA and DNA was done with roughly 17-31 mg of unsorted bulk tissue as input. Sequencing was performed on tumor tissue from primary liver carcinoma. The receptors come from a man aged 35-49 years with primary liver carcinoma and hepatitis B virus infection.

Comments on this clonotype: A junction boundary mismatches the germline segment, possibly from a read error. The genes are TRBV6-6 and TRBJ2-1, with TRBD1 matching over 7 bases. This CDR3 region has 14 residues. Germline V CDR1 and CDR2: MNHNY, SVGAGI (reference sequence). The DNA for the CDR3 is TGTGCCAACAGTTACTGGCAGGGGGACAACGAGCAGTTCTTC. Residues: CANSYWQGDNEQFF.

About this clonotype: One end of the junction does not line up with germline, which may come from a read error. V is TRBV5-4 and J is TRBJ2-7; D is possibly TRBD2 (6 bases). Germline loops: CDR1 SGHNT, CDR2 YYREEE (reference sequence). The CDR3 loop spans 13 amino acids. The CDR3 here is CASRLGGTYEQYF. The CDR3 DNA follows: TGTGCTAGCAGATTGGGGGGTACCTACGAGCAGTACTTC.

About this clonotype itself: The germline gene is not matched at one end of the junction; a read error may be the cause. The chain recombines TRBV11-3 with TRBJ2-1; D remains unclear. Per germline, CDR1 SGHNT and CDR2 YENEEA. The CDR3 loop spans 14 amino acids. In nucleotides, the CDR3 is TGTGCCAGCAGCTTAGGCGTCTCGAACAGTGAGCAATTGTTC. The encoded protein is CASSLGVSNSEQLF.

Note on this clonotype: The junction and the germline gene differ at one end; a read error may be behind it. This chain joins TRBV12-3 or TRBV12-4 and TRBJ1-5, with TRBD1 matching 8 bases. The CDR3 loop spans 13 amino acids. CDR3 region: CASRQGAYQLQHF. Written as DNA, the CDR3 is TGTGCCAGCAGGCAGGGGGCCTATCAGCTCCAGCATTTT.

This clonotype showed up many times. The chain is built from TRBV7-9 and TRBJ1-1; D is perhaps TRBD1 (6 bases). The CDR3 runs to 13 residues. Germline V gene sequence: CDR1 SEHNR, CDR2 FQNEAQ (reference sequence). The ends were cut back, 4 bases at V and 4 bases at J, with 10 bases in the middle. The CDR3 DNA follows: TGTGCCAGCAGCTCAGGCAGGGGCACTGAAGCTTTCTTT. Amino acids: CASSSGRGTEAFF.

V and J are TRBV30 and TRBJ1-3; tentative D call: TRBD1 (5 bases). The CDR3 loop spans 14 amino acids. Trimming removed 4 bases at V and 0 bases at J, with 10 bases between. Germline V gives CDR1 GTSNPN, CDR2 SVGIG (reference sequence). In DNA form, the CDR3 reads TGTGCCTGGATGCCGGGGACCTCTGGAAACACCATATATTTT. Amino acids: CAWMPGTSGNTIYF.

Details on this clonotype: The junction and the germline gene differ at one end; a read error may be behind it. This rearrangement joins TRBV10-3 to TRBJ2-3; TRBD2 matches 8 bases. Germline CDR1 and CDR2: ENHRY and SYGVKD. This CDR3 has 16 residues. The chain's CDR3 is CAISDRRRGGTDMQYF. CDR3 coding DNA: TGTGCCATCAGTGATAGGAGACGGGGGGGCACAGATATGCAGTATTTT.

The V gene is TRBV11-1, the J gene TRBJ2-3, with D perhaps assigned TRBD1 or TRBD2 (6 bases each). CDR3 length: 16 residues. Germline lookup yields CDR1 SGHAT and CDR2 FQDESV (reference sequence). The CDR3 reads CTTSSKSAGGSDTQYF. For the CDR3, the DNA is TGTACCACCAGCTCAAAATCGGCCGGGGGCTCGGATACGCAGTATTTT.

As regards this clonotype: The conserved final phenylalanine or tryptophan is absent from the CDR3, which likely points to a read error. The limits of the CDR3 on the DNA are not certain, so only TCRdb's listed CDR3 is given. This chain joins TRBV7-8 and TRBJ2-4. Germline V gives CDR1 SGHVS, CDR2 FQNEAQ. The CDR3 sequence runs 15 residues, both termini included. The CDR3 is CAILGSKGGKNIQYL.

As concerns this clonotype: Sequence at one end of the junction differs from germline and may be a read error. This chain's CDR3 is CASILDLGVVQPQHF. Written as DNA, the CDR3 is TGCGCCAGCATCTTAGATCTGGGGGTGGTTCAGCCCCAGCATTTT. The rearrangement joins TRBV11-3 to TRBJ1-5; D possibly corresponds to TRBD1 (5 bases). The V gene's germline CDR1 is SGHNT and CDR2 YENEEA. CDR3 length: 15 amino acids. Variable domain in full (rest from reference TRBV11-3 and TRBJ1-5): EAGVVQSPRYKIIEKKQPVAFWCNPISGHNTLYWYLQNLGQGPELLIRYENEEAVDDSQLPKDRFSAERLKGVDSTLKIQPAELGDSAVYLCASILDLGVVQPQHFGDGTRLSIL.

This clonotype showed up just once. One end of the junction varies from germline; a read error may be responsible. The chain couples TRBV11-2 to TRBJ2-1; D possibly matches TRBD1 or TRBD2 (5 bases each). The CDR3 consists of 17 residues. Germline CDR1 and CDR2: SGHAT and FQNNGV. CDR3 sequence: CPSNLGRGGRFYNEQFF. The CDR3 DNA reads TGTCCCAGCAACTTAGGTAGGGGTGGGAGATTCTACAATGAGCAGTTCTTC.

The V call is TRBV12-3 or TRBV12-4, the J call TRBJ2-1; 11 bases agree with TRBD2. The V and J ends lost 11 bases and 15 bases, in that order; junction bases with no gene match: 15. The CDR3 is 13 residues long. Here the CDR3 DNA reads TGTGCCTGCGCCGGACTAGCGGGCCACAGAGGGTTCTTC. Translating it yields CACAGLAGHRGFF.

A word on this clonotype: Mismatch with germline at one junction end may stem from a read error. The rearrangement links TRBV6-1 to TRBJ1-1; D possibly corresponds to TRBD1 (6 bases). Per germline, CDR1 MNHNS and CDR2 SASEGT. The CDR3 sequence is 11 residues long. This CDR3 reads CASDRNSEVFF. The CDR3 DNA follows: TGTGCCAGCGACAGGAACTCTGAAGTTTTCTTT.

Notes on this clonotype: Given the absence of the conserved phenylalanine or tryptophan at the CDR3 end, a read error is likely. This chain joins TRBV29-1 and TRBJ2-1; D is perhaps TRBD1 or TRBD2 (6 bases each). This CDR3 has 12 amino acids. CDR1 is SQVTM and CDR2 is ANQGSEA in the germline V gene. CDR3 DNA: TGCACCGGGACCGGGGGCTACAATGAACAGTTCTCC. It is translated as CTGTGGYNEQFS.

On this clonotype: This is likely a read error, given that the CDR3 carries no conserved phenylalanine or tryptophan at its end. The J gene is TRBJ2-7, the V gene TRBV29-1, with D maybe TRBD2 (6 bases). The CDR3 sequence is 15 residues long. Trimming removed 0 bases at V and 1 base at J, with 13 bases between. In germline, CDR1 is SQVTM, CDR2 ANQGSEA. Here the CDR3 DNA reads TGCAGCGTTGAAGATGGTCTAGCGCGGTCCTACGAGCAGTACTTA. It codes for CSVEDGLARSYEQYL.

Comments on this clonotype: One end of the junction does not line up with germline, which may come from a read error. This CDR3 is CASRGKRSYDMYF. Written as DNA, the CDR3 is TGTGCCAGCAGGGGGAAGCGATCCTACGATATGTATTTC. J is TRBJ2-7 and V is TRBV11-1; no firm D call. The CDR3 sequence is 13 residues long. Germline CDR1 reads SGHAT; CDR2 reads FQDESV (reference sequence).

For this clonotype: Germline is not matched at one junction end, which may reflect a read error. The V call is TRBV4-1, the J call TRBJ2-7; no clear D gene. CDR1 and CDR2 from the germline V gene are MGHRA and YSYEKL. This CDR3 is 14 amino acids long. CDR3 nucleotides: TGCGCCAGCAGTCAAGATCTGGACCGTGCCGAGCGGTACTTC. Translating it yields CASSQDLDRAERYF.

About this clonotype itself: Relative to the germline gene, one junction end is altered; a read error may explain this. The J gene is TRBJ2-3, the V gene TRBV6-5; TRBD2 aligns across 9 bases. The germline V gene encodes CDR1 MNHEY and CDR2 SVGAGI. The CDR3 contains 17 residues. The CDR3 loop reads CVSSSLLLSGGTDIQYF. The CDR3 region has the DNA TGTGTCAGCAGTTCACTCCTCCTAAGCGGGGGGACAGATATTCAGTATTTT.

About this clonotype itself: Germline is not matched at one junction end, which may reflect a read error. The rearrangement links TRBV4-2 to TRBJ1-2; D perhaps matches TRBD1 (6 bases). Per germline, CDR1 LGHNA and CDR2 YNFKEQ. The CDR3 consists of 17 residues. The CDR3 DNA is TGTGTCAGCATCCAAGAAACCGCCCAGGGGCTTAACTATGTCTACACCTTC. Its translation is CVSIQETAQGLNYVYTF.

Turning to this clonotype: Compared with germline, one end of the junction differs, possibly owing to a read error. This chain uses TRBV11-1 with TRBJ2-1; tentative D call: TRBD1 (7 bases). Per germline, CDR1 SGHAT and CDR2 FQDESV (reference sequence). This CDR3 region has 16 residues. The CDR3 coding sequence is TGTGCCAGCACCTCATCCCTAGACAGGGACTTAAATGAGCATTTCTTC. Its translation is CASTSSLDRDLNEHFF. Looking up the rest from reference TRBV11-1 and TRBJ2-1 gives the full variable domain: EAEVAQSPRYKITEKSQAVAFWCDPISGHATLYWYRQILGQGPELLVQFQDESVVDDSQLPKDRFSAERLKGVDSTLKIQPAELGDSAMYLCASTSSLDRDLNEHFFGPGTRLTVL.

In this sample, this clonotype turned up once. The genes are TRBV6-1 and TRBJ1-2; 8 positions agree with TRBD1. CDR3 length equals 15 residues. Germline values: CDR1 MNHNS, CDR2 SASEGT. V gave up 7 bases and J gave up 9 bases; unmatched junction bases: 16. This CDR3 is CASIVSRTGSDRYTF. The CDR3 region has the DNA TGTGCCAGCATAGTTTCCAGGACAGGGTCTGACCGCTACACCTTC.

About this clonotype: A much larger clonotype is one base distant, so this may be a read error. The gene calls are TRBV6-1 and TRBJ1-1; D is unresolved. The CDR3 covers 13 residues. The germline CDR1 and CDR2 sequences are MNHNS and SASEGT. The CDR3 is CTSSEMTVSDAFF. CDR3 in DNA: TGTACCAGCAGTGAAATGACGGTATCGGATGCTTTCTTT.

Regarding this clonotype: The junction shows a germline mismatch at one end, possibly a read error. The rearrangement links TRBV6-1 to TRBJ1-1; 11 bases align to TRBD1. This CDR3 spans 17 amino acids. CDR1 and CDR2 from the germline V gene are MNHNS and SASEGT. The CDR3 sequence is CASTEGEGQGANIEAFF. The CDR3 nucleotides are TGTGCCAGCACTGAAGGTGAAGGACAGGGGGCTAACATTGAAGCTTTCTTT.

This clonotype came up a few times. A much larger clone lies one base from this, so it may be a read error. The V and J genes are TRBV10-3 and TRBJ1-5; 11 bases map to TRBD1. CDR1 is ENHRY and CDR2 is SYGVKD in the germline V gene. Unmatched junction bases numbered 9, after V lost 3 bases and J lost 8 bases. The CDR3 covers 16 residues. CDR3 region: CAISETGTGGYKPQHF. CDR3 coding DNA: TGTGCCATCAGTGAAACCGGGACAGGGGGATACAAGCCCCAGCATTTT.

The chain is built from TRBV18 and TRBJ2-5; 7 nucleotides align to TRBD2. Trimming took 2 bases from V and 2 from J; bases not matched to a gene: 5. CDR3 length: 15 residues. The germline V gene has CDR1 KGHSH and CDR2 LQKENI. The CDR3 DNA sequence: TGTGCCAGCTCACCAGGCGGGAGCCATCAAGAGACCCAGTACTTC. It yields the protein CASSPGGSHQETQYF.

With respect to this clonotype: Sequence at one end of the junction differs from germline and may be a read error. The chain's CDR3 is CASTYSINYGYTF. CDR3 bases: TGTGCCAGTACCTACAGCATTAACTATGGTTACACCTTC. The chain links TRBV11-2 to TRBJ1-2, with D uncertain. CDR3 length equals 13 residues. The germline gives CDR1 SGHAT, CDR2 FQNNGV. Full variable domain (remainder filled in from reference TRBV11-2 and TRBJ1-2): EAGVAQSPRYKIIEKRQSVAFWCNPISGHATLYWYQQILGQGPKLLIQFQNNGVVDDSQLPKDRFSAERLKGVDSTLKIQPAKLEDSAVYLCASTYSINYGYTFGSGTRLTVV.

On this clonotype itself: No conserved phenylalanine or tryptophan is present at the end of the CDR3, so a read error is the likely explanation. This chain links TRBV6-2 or TRBV6-3 with TRBJ1-1, with D hard to call. The CDR3 covers 11 residues. V shed 4 bases and J shed 8 bases, with 8 bases lying between them. CDR1 MNHEY and CDR2 SVGEGT come from the germline V gene. The CDR3 DNA reads as TGTGCCAGCAGTTGGGGAGCAGAAGCTTTCTGT. Translating gives CASSWGAEAFC.